One and the same sample provided the 6 T cell receptor beta chains below, sequenced in a study of blood T cells in healthy people across ages. Combining a sample-barcoded 5' primer with a J-beta primer mix, a second PCR ran for roughly 7 to 12 cycles. Using its own MiXCR run on the 5' RACE reads, TCRdb lists one record per CDR3 protein. This sample has hundreds of thousands of distinct CDR3 sequences, with under 25% found just once. Material for sequencing was blood. The receptors were gathered from a man in his 70s in good health.

The rearrangement links TRBV5-1 to TRBJ2-3, with D tentatively TRBD1 or TRBD2 (5 bases each). Germline lookup yields CDR1 SGHRS and CDR2 YFSETQ. Trimming cost V 1 base and J 2 bases, with 14 bases left between them. This CDR3 region has 16 residues. The CDR3: CASSLWGRFNTDTQYF. The CDR3 DNA follows: TGCGCCAGCAGCTTGTGGGGACGGTTTAACACAGATACGCAGTATTTT.

This clonotype was counted only a few times. This chain's CDR3 is CASSSSTGAPYF. The CDR3 nucleotides are TGTGCCAGCAGTTCCTCAACGGGGGCTCCGTATTTT. This chain connects TRBV7-2 to TRBJ2-3; D is perhaps TRBD1 or TRBD2 (6 bases each). V lost 6 bases and J 14 bases, leaving 18 bases between the germline ends. The CDR3 length is 12 residues. Germline-derived CDR1 and CDR2 are SGHTA and FQGNSA.

The chain links TRBV7-2 to TRBJ2-3, with D perhaps being TRBD1 or TRBD2 (5 bases each). This CDR3 comprises 15 residues. V was trimmed by 1 base and J by 4 bases, leaving 12 bases between them. The germline gives CDR1 SGHTA, CDR2 FQGNSA. In DNA, the CDR3 is TGTGCCAGCAGCTTAGGGGGGATAGCAGCAGATACGCAGTATTTT. This gives the protein CASSLGGIAADTQYF.

This clonotype occurred a few times. This rearrangement joins TRBV25-1 to TRBJ2-1; 8 nucleotides agree with TRBD2. CDR3 size: 15 residues. The V gene's germline CDR1 is MGHDK and CDR2 SYGVNS. Trimming cost V 2 bases and J 6 bases; bases outside gene matches: 6. The CDR3 is CASSEVAGYSNEQFF. The CDR3 DNA reads as TGTGCCAGCAGTGAAGTAGCGGGATATTCCAATGAGCAGTTCTTC.

This clonotype has a handful of counts. V gene TRBV24-1 combines with J gene TRBJ2-5; weak D call: TRBD1 (5 bases). Germline assignment: CDR1 KGHDR and CDR2 SFDVKD. The CDR3 sequence is 13 residues long. With 8 bases removed from V and 0 bases from J, the gap between germline ends came to 9 bases. CDR3 DNA sequence: TGTGCCACCATGGGGCAGAACCAAGAGACCCAGTACTTC. Protein product: CATMGQNQETQYF.

The CDR3: CASSVGSGNFDHYEQYF. The CDR3 bases are TGTGCCAGCAGCGTAGGTAGCGGGAACTTTGACCACTACGAGCAGTACTTC. The rearrangement joins TRBV9 to TRBJ2-7; 8 bases fit TRBD2. Losses at the gene ends were 0 bases for V and 3 bases for J; bases not matched to a gene: 11. Germline CDR1 is SGDLS and CDR2 is YYNGEE. The CDR3 extends over 17 amino acids.